Below are 18 T cell receptor beta chains sequenced from a single sample in a study of spatial heterogeneity in lung cancer. As for time point: sample taken at primary tumor resection. The authors sequenced whole RNA from tumor, nontumor lung or frozen PBMC without sorting. TCRdb used MiXCR to reprocess the 5' RACE reads, holding one entry per CDR3 protein. In the table there are roughly 7,000 distinct CDR3 sequences, 7% of which are singletons. Sequencing was performed on PBMCs, taken at surgery. The receptors were gathered from a male donor with early-stage non-small cell lung cancer.

In its sample, this clonotype was seen many times. For a library built for alpha chains, this beta chain is a stray read; little rests on its size. This CDR3 is CSAVGSVGASSYNEQFF. The CDR3 DNA reads TGCAGTGCTGTGGGGTCTGTTGGGGCTAGCTCCTACAATGAGCAGTTCTTC. The genes are TRBV20-1 and TRBJ2-1; TRBD1 might be the D (5 bases). Germline V gives CDR1 DFQATT, CDR2 SNEGSKA (reference sequence). CDR3 length: 17 residues. Between the trimmed V and J ends, which lost 5 bases and 0 bases, there was a span of 20 bases.

This clonotype came up many times. This beta chain was picked up by a library intended for alpha chains and is off target, so its count carries little meaning. The rearrangement links TRBV20-1 to TRBJ1-4; D is ambiguous. Trimming took off 3 bases at V and 5 bases at J, with 13 bases between the two ends. Germline loops: CDR1 DFQATT, CDR2 SNEGSKA (reference sequence). The CDR3 totals 14 residues. The CDR3 loop reads CSARPEWSNEKLFF. As DNA, the CDR3 is TGCAGTGCTAGGCCCGAGTGGTCCAATGAAAAACTGTTTTTT.

In this sample, this clonotype turned up many times. For a library built for alpha chains, this beta chain is a stray read; little rests on its size. This chain joins TRBV28 and TRBJ1-6; 10 positions match TRBD1. The CDR3 has 15 residues. Germline CDR1 MDHEN, CDR2 SYDVKM. The J segment lost 6 bases and the V segment lost 5 bases, leaving 4 bases of the junction unmatched. The CDR3 region is CASSRWTGGNSPLHF. The CDR3 DNA reads as TGTGCCAGCAGTCGTTGGACAGGGGGTAATTCACCCCTCCACTTT.

A word on this clonotype: As an off-target read in a library built for alpha chains, this beta chain has a frequency of little significance. The J gene is TRBJ2-3, the V gene TRBV5-1, with TRBD2 matching over 14 bases. Germline trimming cut 3 bases from V and 4 bases from J; bases unmatched to any gene: 13. The CDR3 runs to 19 residues. CDR1 and CDR2 from the germline V gene are SGHRS and YFSETQ. CDR3 sequence: CASSSGPGTSGSWADTQYF. The CDR3 nucleotides read TGCGCCAGCAGCTCCGGTCCCGGGACTAGCGGGAGCTGGGCAGATACGCAGTATTTT.

Judged by abundance, this clonotype is medium-sized (0.01 to 0.1%). This beta chain is off target for a library built for alpha chains, so its abundance means little. The chain uses TRBV27 and TRBJ2-3, with D possibly matching TRBD2 (6 bases). The CDR3 runs to 15 residues. Germline loops: CDR1 MNHEY, CDR2 SMNVEV (reference sequence). V was pared by 1 base and J by 5 bases, with 13 bases between. CDR3 nucleotide sequence: TGTGCCAGCAGTTTATTCGGGGGTCCTGGAGATACGCAGTATTTT. Translating gives CASSLFGGPGDTQYF.

This clonotype was seen repeatedly, ten times or more. Within a library made for alpha chains, this beta chain is off target, and its count is uninformative. The rearrangement uses TRBV7-9 and TRBJ2-3; TRBD2 might be the D (5 bases). The CDR3 length is 15 residues. Looked up from germline, CDR1 is SEHNR and CDR2 is FQNEAQ (reference sequence). Trimming shortened V by 4 bases and J by 4 bases, and 15 bases separated the two germline ends. For the CDR3, the DNA is TGTGCCAGCAGCTCAATTAGCGAAGTCGCAGATACGCAGTATTTT. This translates into CASSSISEVADTQYF.

This clonotype was recorded at least ten times. With the library built for alpha chains, this beta chain is off target and its frequency is not meaningful. J is TRBJ1-2 and V is TRBV20-1; 8 bases are a match to TRBD1. The germline gives CDR1 DFQATT, CDR2 SNEGSKA (reference sequence). The CDR3 is made up of 16 amino acids. V dropped 3 bases and J dropped 2; count of bases not matched to a gene: 11. Here the CDR3 reads CSASPRGRLTNYGYTF. CDR3 DNA sequence: TGCAGTGCTAGCCCCAGGGGGCGCCTTACAAACTATGGCTACACCTTC.

This clonotype was seen repeatedly, ten times or more. The size of this beta chain means little, since it is a stray read in a library made for alpha chains. V is TRBV20-1 and J is TRBJ2-1; TRBD2 agrees at 11 bases. Losses at the gene ends were 2 bases for V and 6 bases for J; bases not matched to a gene: 12. Germline V gene data show CDR1 as DFQATT and CDR2 as SNEGSKA (reference sequence). The CDR3 is 17 residues long. The CDR3 DNA is TGCAGTGCTAGATTTCCCCTTAGCGGGGGGGCCGGCAATGAGCAGTTCTTC. It is translated as CSARFPLSGGAGNEQFF.

This clonotype has a count of ten or more. Little can be read into the size of this beta chain, an off-target read in a library designed for alpha chains. This chain joins TRBV5-1 and TRBJ2-7; D is perhaps TRBD1 (5 bases). CDR3 length: 16 residues. Between the trimmed V and J ends, which lost 3 bases and 7 bases, there was a span of 23 bases. The germline V gene has CDR1 SGHRS and CDR2 YFSETQ. This CDR3 reads CASSYLQVGPFSEQYF. The CDR3 DNA sequence: TGCGCCAGCAGCTACTTACAGGTGGGCCCCTTCTCTGAGCAGTACTTC.

This clonotype was observed at least ten times. This beta chain lies outside the target of a library built for alpha chains; its clone size means little. The chain recombines TRBV7-9 with TRBJ2-3; D is ambiguous. Germline CDR1 is SEHNR and CDR2 is FQNEAQ (reference sequence). Trimming shortened V by 5 bases and J by 4 bases, and 10 bases separated the two germline ends. The CDR3 sequence is 13 residues long. CDR3 residues: CASSRNPADTQYF. CDR3 coding DNA: TGTGCCAGCAGCCGCAATCCCGCAGATACGCAGTATTTT.

This clonotype was seen only a few times. Since the library was made to target alpha chains, this beta chain is a stray read and its abundance is not meaningful. The gene calls are TRBV20-1 and TRBJ1-2, with 9 bases identical to TRBD1. The CDR3 has 17 amino acids. V shed 5 bases and J 4 bases; nucleotides not matched to a gene: 17. Germline assignment: CDR1 DFQATT and CDR2 SNEGSKA (reference sequence). The CDR3 region has the DNA TGCAGTGCTGAAGGGGGGGGACAGGGTAAGGCCAGCTATGGCTACACCTTC. The encoded protein is CSAEGGGQGKASYGYTF.

About this clonotype: A much more abundant neighbour one base away suggests this may be a read error. With the library built for alpha chains, this beta chain is off target and its frequency is not meaningful. The J gene is TRBJ2-7, the V gene TRBV28; 7 bases are shared with TRBD1. This CDR3 spans 15 amino acids. Losses at the gene ends were 5 bases for V and 3 bases for J; bases not matched to a gene: 10. CDR1 MDHEN and CDR2 SYDVKM come from the germline V gene. In nucleotides, the CDR3 is TGTGCCAGCAGTACCTCCGGGACAGAAGGCTACGAGCAGTACGTC. Amino acids: CASSTSGTEGYEQYV.

This clonotype was observed at least ten times. This beta chain represents an off-target read in a library built for alpha chains; its size is of limited meaning. The chain is built from TRBV7-9 and TRBJ2-3; D ambiguous. The germline V gene encodes CDR1 SEHNR and CDR2 FQNEAQ (reference sequence). V was shortened by 3 bases and J by 0 bases, with 4 bases between the two germline ends. The CDR3 has 13 amino acids. CDR3: CASSLDSTDTQYF. The CDR3 DNA reads TGTGCCAGCAGCTTGGATAGCACAGATACGCAGTATTTT.

This clonotype ranks as medium-sized. A library prepared for alpha chains yielded this beta chain as an off-target read; its size is of little meaning. This chain uses TRBV20-1 with TRBJ2-1, with unresolved D. Germline V lookup: CDR1 DFQATT, CDR2 SNEGSKA (reference sequence). This CDR3 is built from 11 residues. In DNA form, the CDR3 reads TGCAGCAATTCTCCGTACAATGAGCAGTTCTTC. It specifies CSNSPYNEQFF.

This clonotype has ten or more counts. This beta chain appears as a stray read in a library generated for alpha chains; its size is not informative. The chain recombines TRBV5-1 with TRBJ2-5, with 8 bases aligning to TRBD1. Trimming at V came to 2 bases and at J to 5 bases, leaving 8 bases not matched to a gene. The CDR3 is 15 amino acids. Germline lookup yields CDR1 SGHRS and CDR2 YFSETQ. The CDR3 DNA reads as TGCGCCAGCAGCTTACAGGACAGGGAAAGGGAGACCCAGTACTTC. Residues: CASSLQDRERETQYF.

This clonotype was seen many times. The library was built for alpha chains, so this beta chain is an off-target read and its size means little. The CDR3 loop is CSARTGGADTQYF. The CDR3 DNA is TGCAGCGCCCGGACCGGGGGGGCAGATACGCAGTATTTT. This chain uses TRBV29-1 with TRBJ2-3; 8 nucleotides match TRBD2. Germline V gene sequence: CDR1 SQVTM, CDR2 ANQGSEA. Trimming at V came to 7 bases and at J to 4 bases, leaving 7 bases not matched to a gene. There are 13 residues in the CDR3.

At least ten counts were recorded for this clonotype. This beta chain slipped into a library made for alpha chains as a stray read, so its size is not meaningful. The chain carries TRBV2 and TRBJ2-3, with D hard to call. CDR1 and CDR2 (germline): SNHLY, FYNNEI. Between the trimmed V and J ends, which lost 5 bases and 1 base, there was a span of 10 bases. The CDR3 consists of 14 residues. The CDR3 reads CASSPGGGTDTQYF. The DNA of the CDR3 is TGTGCCAGCAGTCCCGGCGGAGGCACAGATACGCAGTATTTT.

On this clonotype itself: The library was prepared for alpha chains; this beta chain is a stray read, so its frequency means little. V gene TRBV27 combines with J gene TRBJ1-6; a weak D match, TRBD1 (5 bases). The ends were cut back, 8 bases at V and 8 bases at J, with 13 bases in the middle. Germline V gene data show CDR1 as MNHEY and CDR2 as SMNVEV (reference sequence). This CDR3 has 13 residues. CDR3 nucleotides: TGTGCCAGCCGGGGGGTGGAGGATTCACCCCTCCACTTT. Its protein is CASRGVEDSPLHF.